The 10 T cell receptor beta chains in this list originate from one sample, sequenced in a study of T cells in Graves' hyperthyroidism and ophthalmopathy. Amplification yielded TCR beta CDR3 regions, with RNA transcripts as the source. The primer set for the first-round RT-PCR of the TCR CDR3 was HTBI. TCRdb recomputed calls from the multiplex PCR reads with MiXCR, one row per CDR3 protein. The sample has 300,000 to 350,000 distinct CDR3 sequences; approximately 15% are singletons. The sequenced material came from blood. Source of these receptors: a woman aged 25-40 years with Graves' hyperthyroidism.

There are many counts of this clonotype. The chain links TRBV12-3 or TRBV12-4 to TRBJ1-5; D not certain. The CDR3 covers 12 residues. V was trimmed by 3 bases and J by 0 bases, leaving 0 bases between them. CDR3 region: CASSFSNQPQHF. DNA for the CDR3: TGTGCCAGCAGTTTTAGCAATCAGCCCCAGCATTTT.

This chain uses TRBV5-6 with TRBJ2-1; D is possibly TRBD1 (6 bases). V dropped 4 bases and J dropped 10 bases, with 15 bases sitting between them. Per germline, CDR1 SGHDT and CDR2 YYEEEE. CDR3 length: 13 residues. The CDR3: CASSPTGSGEQFF. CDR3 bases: TGTGCCAGCAGCCCAACAGGGTCAGGGGAGCAGTTCTTC. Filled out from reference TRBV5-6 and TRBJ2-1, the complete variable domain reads DAGVTQSPTHLIKTRGQQVTLRCSPKSGHDTVSWYQQALGQGPQFIFQYYEEEERQRGNFPDRFSGHQFPNYSSELNVNALLLGDSALYLCASSPTGSGEQFFGPGTRLTVL.

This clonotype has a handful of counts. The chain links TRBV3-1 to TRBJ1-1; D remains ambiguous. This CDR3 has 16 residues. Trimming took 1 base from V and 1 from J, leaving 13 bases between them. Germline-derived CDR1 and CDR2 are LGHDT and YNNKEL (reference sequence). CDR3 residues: CASSQVGGAGNTEAFF. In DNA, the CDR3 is TGTGCCAGCAGCCAAGTGGGAGGTGCCGGGAACACTGAAGCTTTCTTT.

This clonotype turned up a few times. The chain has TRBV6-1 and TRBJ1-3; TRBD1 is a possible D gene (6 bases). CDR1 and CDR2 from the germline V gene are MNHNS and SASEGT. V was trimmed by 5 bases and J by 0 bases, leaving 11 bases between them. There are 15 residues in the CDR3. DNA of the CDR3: TGTGCCAGCAGTCACAGGGCCAGCTCTGGAAACACCATATATTTT. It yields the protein CASSHRASSGNTIYF.

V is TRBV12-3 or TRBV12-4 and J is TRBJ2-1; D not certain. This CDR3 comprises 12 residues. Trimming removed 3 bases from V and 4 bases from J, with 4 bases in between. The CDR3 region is CASSFWYNEQFF. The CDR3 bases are TGTGCCAGCAGTTTCTGGTACAATGAGCAGTTCTTC.

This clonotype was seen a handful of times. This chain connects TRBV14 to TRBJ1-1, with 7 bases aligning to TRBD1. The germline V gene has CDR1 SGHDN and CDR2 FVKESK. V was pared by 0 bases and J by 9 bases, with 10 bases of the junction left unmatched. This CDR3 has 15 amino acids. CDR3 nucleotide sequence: TGTGCCAGCAGCCAAGAAGTGGGCGACAGGGTAAAAGCTTTCTTT. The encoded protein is CASSQEVGDRVKAFF.

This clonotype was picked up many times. As DNA, the CDR3 is TGTGCCAGCAGCCCCAATCTATGGCTGGAGACCCAGTACTTC. Its protein is CASSPNLWLETQYF. The chain links TRBV12-3 or TRBV12-4 to TRBJ2-5; D uncertain. CDR3 length: 14 amino acids. Trimming left V 6 bases short and J 5 bases short, with 16 bases between.

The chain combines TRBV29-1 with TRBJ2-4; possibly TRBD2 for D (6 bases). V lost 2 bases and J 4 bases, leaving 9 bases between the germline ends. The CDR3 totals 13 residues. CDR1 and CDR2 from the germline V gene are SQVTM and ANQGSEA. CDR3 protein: CSVESGVKNIQYF. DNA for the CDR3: TGCAGCGTTGAATCGGGAGTAAAAAACATTCAGTACTTC.

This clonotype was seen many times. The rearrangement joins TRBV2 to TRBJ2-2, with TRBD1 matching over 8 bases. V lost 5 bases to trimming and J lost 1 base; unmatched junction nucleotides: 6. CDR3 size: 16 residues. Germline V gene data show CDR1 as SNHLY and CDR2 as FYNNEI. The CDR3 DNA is TGTGCCAGCAGTCCTACAGGGGGGAAGAACACCGGGGAGCTGTTTTTT. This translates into CASSPTGGKNTGELFF.

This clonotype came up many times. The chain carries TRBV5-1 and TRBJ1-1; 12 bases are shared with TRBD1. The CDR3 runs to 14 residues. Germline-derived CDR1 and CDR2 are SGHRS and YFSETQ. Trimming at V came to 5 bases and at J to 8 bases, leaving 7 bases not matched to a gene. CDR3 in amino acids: CASRIKGTGGEAFF. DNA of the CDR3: TGCGCCAGCAGAATAAAAGGGACAGGGGGCGAAGCTTTCTTT.